A single sample is the source of the 19 T cell receptor beta chains below, sequenced in a study of shared clonotypes between healthy human individuals. Naive CD8 cells comprised CD45RO-negative, CCR7-positively selected cells, excluding terminally differentiated effector memory CD45RA+ cells. Here immunoSEQ multiplex PCR was the method, and the copy in TCRdb shows in-frame clones only, minus some. Of under 2,000,000 clones in the sample, about 94% were seen once. Source material: naive CD8+ T cells sorted from blood. The receptors come from a man younger than 30 in good health.

The chain is built from TRBV7-9 and TRBJ1-1; D not resolved. The V gene lost 4 bases and the J gene lost 8 bases, with 11 bases spanning the gap. Germline loops: CDR1 SEHNR, CDR2 FQNEAQ (reference sequence). The CDR3 contains 12 residues. The CDR3, as DNA: TGTGCCAGCAGCTCACGAAAGCCCGAAGCTTTCTTT. Protein: CASSSRKPEAFF.

This clone was recorded a few times. The chain carries TRBV27 and TRBJ1-2; 9 bases agree with TRBD1. This CDR3 comprises 15 residues. Germline V gene lookup returns CDR1 MNHEY and CDR2 SMNVEV (reference sequence). Trimming at V came to 5 bases and at J to 3 bases, leaving 7 bases not matched to a gene. CDR3 protein: CASSTTRTGDYGYTF. The CDR3 region has the DNA TGTGCCAGCAGTACCACGCGGACAGGGGACTATGGCTACACCTTC.

The rearrangement uses TRBV15 and TRBJ2-7; tentative D call: TRBD2 (5 bases). The V gene lost 5 bases and the J gene lost 4 bases, with 18 bases spanning the gap. This CDR3 has 15 amino acids. In germline, CDR1 is LNHNV, CDR2 YYDKDF (reference sequence). The CDR3 DNA reads TGTGCCACCAGCGAAGAGGGCACAAAAATTTACGAGCAGTACTTC. Its translation is CATSEEGTKIYEQYF.

The chain couples TRBV5-1 to TRBJ1-1, with D perhaps TRBD1 (5 bases). This CDR3 contains 16 residues. Between the trimmed V and J ends, which lost 3 bases and 1 base, there was a span of 16 bases. Germline values: CDR1 SGHRS, CDR2 YFSETQ. CDR3 bases: TGCGCCAGCAGCTCTACACTTAGGGGAGGGAACACTGAAGCTTTCTTT. Amino acid sequence: CASSSTLRGGNTEAFF.

This clone turned up a few times. The same CDR3 can be traced to other DNA sequences in this sample. This chain connects TRBV6-1 to TRBJ2-7; maybe TRBD1 (5 bases). Looked up from germline, CDR1 is MNHNS and CDR2 is SASEGT. Trimming removed 3 bases from V and 3 bases from J, with 6 bases in between. The CDR3 consists of 12 residues. In nucleotides, the CDR3 is TGTGCCAGCAGTGATACAGGCTACGAGCAGTACTTC. It translates to CASSDTGYEQYF.

The chain carries TRBV5-1 and TRBJ2-2; D not resolved. This CDR3 is 13 amino acids long. Trimming cost V 0 bases and J 7 bases, with 7 bases left between them. CDR1 is SGHRS and CDR2 is YFSETQ in the germline V gene. This CDR3 is CASSLDLGGELFF. The CDR3 region has the DNA TGCGCCAGCAGCTTGGATCTGGGCGGGGAGCTGTTTTTT.

The V gene is TRBV27, the J gene TRBJ1-5, with D unclear. The germline V and J ends were trimmed by 8 bases and 6 bases, with 11 bases remaining between them. CDR1 MNHEY and CDR2 SMNVEV come from the germline V gene (reference sequence). The CDR3 has 12 residues. The CDR3 loop is CASCAPGQPQHF. CDR3 sequence (DNA): TGTGCCAGCTGTGCCCCTGGTCAGCCCCAGCATTTT.

The chain uses TRBV2 and TRBJ1-1; 7 nucleotides match TRBD1. The CDR3 spans 15 residues. The germline V gene has CDR1 SNHLY and CDR2 FYNNEI. After removal of 2 bases from V and 5 bases from J, the junction contained 8 bases not matched to a gene. The CDR3 loop is CASSEPGRGETEAFF. The CDR3 DNA follows: TGTGCCAGCAGTGAACCGGGCAGGGGGGAGACTGAAGCTTTCTTT. Full variable domain (missing parts from reference TRBV2 and TRBJ1-1): EPEVTQTPSHQVTQMGQEVILRCVPISNHLYFYWYRQILGQKVEFLVSFYNNEISEKSEIFDDQFSVERPDGSNFTLKIRSTKLEDSAMYFCASSEPGRGETEAFFGQGTRLTVV.

The chain couples TRBV19 to TRBJ2-1; 15 nucleotides agree with TRBD2. The CDR3 spans 16 residues. From germline, CDR1 is LNHDA and CDR2 SQIVND (reference sequence). V trimming: 9 bases; J trimming: 1 base; junction bases outside the gene matches: 4. The CDR3 DNA reads TGTGCCAGCGGACTAGCGGGAGGGCCTTCCTACAATGAGCAGTTCTTC. Its translation: CASGLAGGPSYNEQFF.

The chain employs TRBV27 and TRBJ1-6; the match to TRBD1 covers 8 bases. V was clipped by 6 bases and J by 8 bases; unmatched bases: 9. The CDR3 is 15 amino acids. Germline V gene data show CDR1 as MNHEY and CDR2 as SMNVEV (reference sequence). CDR3 protein: CASRPGGALDSPLHF. The CDR3 region has the DNA TGTGCCAGCAGGCCAGGGGGCGCGTTGGATTCACCCCTCCACTTT.

The chain links TRBV13 to TRBJ1-1; D might be TRBD1 (5 bases). CDR1 and CDR2 from the germline V gene are PRHDT and FYEKMQ (reference sequence). This CDR3 spans 15 amino acids. V was trimmed by 4 bases and J by 1 base, leaving 13 bases between them. The CDR3 protein is CASSWPQAANTEAFF. The CDR3 DNA is TGTGCCAGCAGCTGGCCACAGGCTGCGAACACTGAAGCTTTCTTT.

This chain links TRBV7-6 with TRBJ2-2, with 8 positions matching TRBD1. The CDR3 consists of 16 residues. Germline V gene sequence: CDR1 SGHVS, CDR2 FNYEAQ. Germline trimming cut 5 bases from V and 6 bases from J; bases unmatched to any gene: 11. The CDR3 spells CASSTGPGQGAGELFF. CDR3 DNA: TGTGCCAGCAGCACCGGGCCAGGACAGGGAGCCGGGGAGCTGTTTTTT.

J is TRBJ2-7 and V is TRBV2; D not resolved. Trimming removed 5 bases from V and 2 bases from J, with 13 bases in between. Germline V gene sequence: CDR1 SNHLY, CDR2 FYNNEI. The CDR3 covers 14 residues. CDR3 bases: TGTGCCAGCAGTAATCCCAGGCTAGCCTACGAGCAGTACTTC. It specifies CASSNPRLAYEQYF.

V gene TRBV2 combines with J gene TRBJ1-1, with 10 nucleotides matching TRBD1. The CDR3 consists of 16 residues. Germline CDR1 and CDR2: SNHLY and FYNNEI. The V segment lost 4 bases and the J segment 7 bases; nucleotides outside the gene matches: 12. This CDR3 reads CASSGRDRGFLGEAFF. The CDR3 nucleotides are TGTGCCAGCAGTGGCCGGGACAGGGGCTTTTTGGGTGAAGCTTTCTTT.

J is TRBJ1-2 and V is TRBV7-2; possible D gene TRBD1, 5 bases. The CDR3 sequence is 14 residues long. Germline V gene data show CDR1 as SGHTA and CDR2 as FQGNSA. V dropped 2 bases and J dropped 3 bases, with 10 bases sitting between them. The CDR3 DNA sequence: TGTGCCAGCAGCTTAACTCAGGGTGACTATGGCTACACCTTC. It encodes CASSLTQGDYGYTF.

The V and J genes are TRBV7-9 and TRBJ1-4; 9 bases map to TRBD1. Germline CDR1 SEHNR, CDR2 FQNEAQ (reference sequence). V trimming: 1 base; J trimming: 8 bases; junction bases outside the gene matches: 11. The CDR3 spans 17 residues. CDR3 DNA: TGTGCCAGCAGCTTAGAGCGGCTAGGGACAGGGAACGAAAAACTGTTTTTT. The encoded protein is CASSLERLGTGNEKLFF. Complete variable domain (other parts from reference TRBV7-9 and TRBJ1-4): DTGVSQNPRHKITKRGQNVTFRCDPISEHNRLYWYRQTLGQGPEFLTYFQNEAQLEKSRLLSDRFSAERPKGSFSTLEIQRTEQGDSAMYLCASSLERLGTGNEKLFFGSGTQLSVL.

This sequence joins TRBV7-9 and TRBJ1-1, with TRBD1 matching over 9 bases. The germline gives CDR1 SEHNR, CDR2 FQNEAQ (reference sequence). This CDR3 spans 17 amino acids. V trimming: 5 bases; J trimming: 6 bases; junction bases outside the gene matches: 16. Here the CDR3 DNA reads TGTGCCAGCAGCCCAGGACAGGGGATGAGGGTGGAGGCTGAAGCTTTCTTT. Translation: CASSPGQGMRVEAEAFF.

The V gene is TRBV2, the J gene TRBJ2-7; D might be TRBD1 (6 bases). There are 12 residues in the CDR3. The germline CDR1 and CDR2 sequences are SNHLY and FYNNEI. Deletions cut 6 bases from V and 9 bases from J, with 15 bases between. The chain's CDR3 is CASRGTPPGQYF. CDR3 in DNA: TGTGCCAGCAGAGGGACACCACCGGGGCAGTACTTC.

In this sample, this clone turned up once. V usage is TRBV2 and J usage is TRBJ2-7, with 9 positions matching TRBD1. After removal of 7 bases from V and 2 bases from J, the junction contained 9 bases not matched to a gene. The CDR3 loop spans 15 amino acids. Germline assignment: CDR1 SNHLY and CDR2 FYNNEI. The CDR3 sequence: CASMGDREVPYEQYF. The CDR3 bases are TGTGCCAGCATGGGGGACAGGGAAGTCCCCTACGAGCAGTACTTC.